The rows below give T cell receptor beta chains drawn from one sample of a study of identical twins. In TCRdb, the 5' RACE reads were re-called with MiXCR into one record per CDR3 protein. The sample consists of about 480,000 distinct CDR3 sequences, 11% to 15% of them appearing once. This sample was also put to use in a study of yellow fever vaccine responses in identical twins.

Sequenced input: CD4+ T cells sorted from blood. These receptors originate from a woman aged 18-29 years in good health. The CDR3 runs from the conserved cysteine through the conserved F or W. The D gene is left open where the match is weak. A clone size is listed for some rows: how often the clone was seen (once, few, many), or a class if it is expanded.

j_call v_call clone_size d_call cdr3_aa cdr3_nt
TRBJ2-7 TRBV7-9 many TRBD1 CASRPGTGAHEQYF TGTGCCAGCAGACCCGGGACAGGTGCCCACGAGCAGTACTTC
TRBJ2-7 TRBV19 . . CASRPTGSDEQYF TGTGCCAGTAGGCCAACAGGGTCCGACGAGCAGTACTTC
TRBJ2-7 TRBV30 . TRBD2 CAWIPPGTSGRLIYEQYF TGTGCCTGGATTCCACCCGGGACTAGCGGGAGACTTATCTACGAGCAGTACTTC
TRBJ2-2 TRBV27 . . CASSLLGGRGELFF TGTGCCAGCAGTTTGTTAGGGGGGAGAGGGGAGCTGTTTTTT
TRBJ1-5 TRBV2 . . CASSVPNRDDQPQHF TGTGCCAGCAGTGTACCCAACAGGGATGATCAGCCCCAGCATTTT
TRBJ2-7 TRBV7-9 . . CASSLDAAYGQYF TGTGCCAGCAGCTTAGATGCGGCCTACGGGCAGTACTTC
TRBJ2-3 TRBV20-1 few . CSARPLGDTQYF TGCAGTGCTAGACCCTTAGGAGATACGCAGTATTTT
TRBJ2-4 TRBV5-5 . TRBD1 CASSKDRGLIYIQYF TGTGCCAGCAGCAAGGACAGGGGGCTAATTTACATTCAGTACTTC
TRBJ1-4 TRBV6-1 . . CASSALDSAELFF TGTGCCAGCAGTGCGCTCGACAGCGCCGAGCTGTTTTTT
TRBJ1-5 TRBV6-2/TRBV6-3 many . CASSPLGAISGNQPQHF TGTGCCAGCAGTCCCCTGGGCGCAATCTCGGGCAATCAGCCCCAGCATTTT
TRBJ2-1 TRBV19 . . CASRGGGGYNEQFF TGTGCCAGTAGGGGGGGAGGGGGTTATAATGAGCAGTTCTTC
TRBJ2-7 TRBV14 . . CASSQIRGQGGSYEQYF TGTGCCAGCAGCCAAATAAGGGGGCAGGGAGGCTCCTACGAGCAGTACTTC
TRBJ2-2 TRBV20-1 . TRBD2 CSARGGLAVTSGELFF TGCAGTGCTAGGGGGGGACTAGCGGTTACTTCCGGGGAGCTGTTTTTT
TRBJ2-7 TRBV7-2 . . CASSNRGLVYEQYF TGTGCCAGCAGCAACCGGGGCCTAGTCTACGAGCAGTACTTC
TRBJ1-1 TRBV29-1 few . CSVDDPNTEAFF TGCAGCGTTGACGACCCCAACACTGAAGCTTTCTTT
TRBJ2-5 TRBV5-4 . . CASSLGQGYSGQETQYF TGTGCCAGCAGCTTGGGCCAGGGGTACTCAGGTCAAGAGACCCAGTACTTC
TRBJ1-6 TRBV20-1 . . CSASLSTQPDSPLHF TGCAGTGCTAGCCTCAGCACCCAACCGGATTCACCCCTCCACTTT
TRBJ2-7 TRBV5-6 few TRBD2 CASSWAGGPWEQYF TGTGCCAGCAGCTGGGCGGGAGGCCCCTGGGAGCAGTACTTC
TRBJ2-5 TRBV2 few TRBD2 CASTPAGGVETQYF TGTGCCAGCACTCCTGCGGGGGGAGTCGAGACCCAGTACTTC
TRBJ1-2 TRBV4-1 . . CASSQETQRYGYTF TGCGCCAGCAGCCAAGAAACACAGCGCTATGGCTACACCTTC
TRBJ2-3 TRBV7-3 few . CASSPIGRITDTQYF TGTGCCAGCAGCCCGATAGGGCGAATAACAGATACGCAGTATTTT
TRBJ2-1 TRBV7-2 . . CASSRSAGAYNEQFF TGTGCCAGCAGCCGCTCGGCAGGGGCCTACAATGAGCAGTTCTTC
TRBJ2-3 TRBV15 . . CATSPGIARITADTQYF TGTGCCACCAGCCCTGGGATCGCACGTATCACGGCAGATACGCAGTATTTT
TRBJ2-3 TRBV10-2 few . CASKWTPQRADTQYF TGCGCCAGCAAATGGACTCCCCAGCGGGCAGATACGCAGTATTTT
TRBJ2-1 TRBV3-1 few TRBD2 CASSHSGGAGYNEQFF TGTGCCAGCAGCCACAGCGGGGGGGCTGGTTACAATGAGCAGTTCTTC
TRBJ2-1 TRBV20-1 few TRBD2 CSARMAGAYNEQFF TGCAGTGCTAGAATGGCGGGGGCCTACAATGAGCAGTTCTTC
TRBJ2-1 TRBV28 . TRBD2 CASIPPGLAGDFYNEQFF TGTGCCAGCATCCCCCCGGGACTAGCGGGAGATTTCTACAATGAGCAGTTCTTC
TRBJ1-1 TRBV6-1 few . CASSPRRSDWHTEAFF TGTGCCAGCAGTCCTAGGAGGAGTGATTGGCACACTGAAGCTTTCTTT
TRBJ1-1 TRBV3-1 . . CASSQEIGVKGTEAFF TGTGCCAGCAGCCAAGAAATCGGGGTAAAGGGCACTGAAGCTTTCTTT
TRBJ2-5 TRBV6-1 few . CASRGDALQETQYF TGTGCCAGCAGGGGGGACGCCCTCCAAGAGACCCAGTACTTC
TRBJ2-1 TRBV16 . . CASSQSGGRRNEQFF TGTGCCAGCAGCCAATCTGGGGGCAGGAGGAATGAGCAGTTCTTC
TRBJ2-5 TRBV19 . . CASSIARGETQYF TGTGCCAGTAGTATAGCTAGAGGAGAGACCCAGTACTTC
TRBJ2-7 TRBV20-1 . TRBD2 CSARDRLAGGLSSYEQYF TGCAGTGCTAGAGATAGGCTAGCGGGGGGCCTCAGCTCCTACGAGCAGTACTTC
TRBJ1-1 TRBV6-1 . . CASSEGPRNTEAFF TGTGCCAGCAGTGAGGGACCTAGGAACACTGAAGCTTTCTTT
TRBJ2-7 TRBV29-1 many . CSVVLISSYEQYF TGCAGCGTTGTCCTGATTAGCTCCTACGAGCAGTACTTC
TRBJ2-1 TRBV14 . . CASSHATEQFF TGTGCCAGCAGCCATGCTACCGAGCAGTTCTTC
TRBJ2-1 TRBV2 . TRBD2 CAIETSGLSGQQFF TGTGCCATCGAGACTAGCGGCCTTTCGGGTCAGCAGTTCTTC